One and the same sample provided the 18 T cell receptor beta chains below, sequenced in a study of OX40 agonist ivuxolimab in advanced cancers. TCRdb keeps only in-frame clones here, not all; method: immunoSEQ multiplex PCR. The table records about 16,000 clones, about 83% of them present only once. Here the sequenced sample was CD4+ or CD8+ T cells sorted from blood, taken in a trial of the OX40 agonist ivuxolimab. The receptors come from an adult with an advanced solid tumor such as melanoma, head and neck, liver or kidney cancer.

The chain links TRBV5-6 to TRBJ2-5; D may be TRBD2 (5 bases). This CDR3 is 15 amino acids long. V lost 0 bases and J 5 bases, leaving 14 bases between the germline ends. Germline V CDR1 and CDR2: SGHDT, YYEEEE. CDR3 sequence: CASSLALAAGETQYF. CDR3 DNA sequence: TGTGCCAGCAGCTTGGCCCTAGCCGCCGGGGAGACCCAGTACTTC.

The genes are TRBV14 and TRBJ2-3; D might be TRBD2 (6 bases). Trimming stripped 0 bases from V and 8 bases from J, with 18 bases between. The CDR3 covers 16 residues. CDR1 and CDR2 (germline): SGHDN, FVKESK. CDR3 sequence: CASSQDRDSRIRTQYF. DNA for the CDR3: TGTGCCAGCAGCCAAGACCGGGACTCCCGGATTCGTACGCAGTATTTT. Full variable domain (rest looked up from reference TRBV14 and TRBJ2-3): EAGVTQFPSHSVIEKGQTVTLRCDPISGHDNLYWYRRVMGKEIKFLLHFVKESKQDESGMPNNRFLAERTGGTYSTLKVQPAELEDSGVYFCASSQDRDSRIRTQYFGPGTRLTVL.

This clone was observed a single time. The chain joins TRBV5-6 to TRBJ1-5; 10 nucleotides line up with TRBD1. CDR1 SGHDT and CDR2 YYEEEE come from the germline V gene. The CDR3 extends over 15 amino acids. The trim removed 3 bases at V and 2 bases at J, leaving 2 bases unmatched. CDR3 region: CASSWGTGGNQPQHF. In nucleotides, the CDR3 is TGTGCCAGCAGCTGGGGGACAGGGGGCAATCAGCCCCAGCATTTT.

This chain uses TRBV6-5 with TRBJ2-1, with D perhaps TRBD1 or TRBD2 (5 bases each). CDR3 length: 13 amino acids. Germline V gene lookup returns CDR1 MNHEY and CDR2 SVGAGI. V was shortened by 6 bases and J by 6 bases, with 12 bases between the two germline ends. The CDR3, as DNA: TGTGCCAGCAGATACGGGACGTCCAATGAGCAGTTCTTC. Its translation: CASRYGTSNEQFF.

The gene calls are TRBV29-1 and TRBJ2-7; TRBD1 agrees at 9 bases. The CDR3 consists of 13 residues. Germline V gene sequence: CDR1 SQVTM, CDR2 ANQGSEA. J gave up 3 bases and V 4 bases, and 4 bases lay outside the gene matches. The CDR3 DNA sequence: TGCAGCGTTGGGACAGGGGCCTACTACGAGCAGTACTTC. Its protein product is CSVGTGAYYEQYF.

The rearrangement joins TRBV7-2 to TRBJ2-1, with 14 bases fitting TRBD2. V trimming: 4 bases; J trimming: 5 bases; junction bases outside the gene matches: 7. Germline V CDR1 and CDR2: SGHTA, FQGNSA. CDR3 length: 17 amino acids. CDR3 sequence reads: CASSYGTSGSLNNEQFF. The CDR3 nucleotides are TGTGCCAGCAGCTACGGGACTAGCGGGAGTCTTAACAATGAGCAGTTCTTC.

The chain combines TRBV19 with TRBJ2-7; TRBD2 matches 7 bases. Germline V gene lookup returns CDR1 LNHDA and CDR2 SQIVND (reference sequence). The CDR3 is made up of 15 amino acids. V shed 6 bases, J shed 3 bases, and the junction held 11 bases outside the gene matches. CDR3 loop: CASSPGGGPGYEQYF. In DNA, the CDR3 is TGTGCCAGTAGCCCCGGCGGGGGTCCCGGCTACGAGCAGTACTTC.

CDR3 loop: CASSALGSLQFF. CDR3 nucleotide sequence: TGTGCCAGCAGCGCCCTAGGAAGTTTGCAGTTCTTC. The chain has TRBV6-1 and TRBJ2-1; D not certain. CDR1 and CDR2 (germline): MNHNS, SASEGT. The V end lost 6 bases, the J end lost 12 bases, and 15 bases lay between the germline ends. The CDR3 spans 12 residues.

V gene TRBV7-2 combines with J gene TRBJ2-7; 7 bases align to TRBD1. The V and J ends lost 2 bases and 3 bases, in that order; junction bases with no gene match: 4. The CDR3 extends over 14 amino acids. Germline V gene data show CDR1 as SGHTA and CDR2 as FQGNSA. The CDR3 DNA sequence: TGTGCCAGCAGCTTATCCGGGACAGACTACGAGCAGTACTTC. As protein: CASSLSGTDYEQYF.

This chain connects TRBV9 to TRBJ2-5; D is possibly TRBD2 (6 bases). This CDR3 region has 14 residues. The V end was cut by 6 bases, the J end by 3 bases, with 15 bases between. The V gene's germline CDR1 is SGDLS and CDR2 YYNGEE. CDR3 sequence: CASNMGREKETQYF. CDR3 nucleotide sequence: TGTGCCAGCAACATGGGGCGGGAAAAAGAGACCCAGTACTTC.

V and J are TRBV6-1 and TRBJ2-5; TRBD2 aligns across 8 bases. Germline trimming cut 4 bases from V and 0 bases from J; bases unmatched to any gene: 10. This CDR3 contains 17 residues. The germline gives CDR1 MNHNS, CDR2 SASEGT. CDR3 in amino acids: CASSAGLERGYQETQYF. The CDR3 DNA is TGTGCCAGCAGTGCCGGGTTGGAGCGGGGGTACCAAGAGACCCAGTACTTC.

V is TRBV6-1 and J is TRBJ1-1; TRBD1 might be the D (6 bases). The CDR3 extends over 15 amino acids. With 4 bases removed from V and 6 bases from J, the gap between germline ends came to 18 bases. From germline, CDR1 is MNHNS and CDR2 SASEGT. CDR3 bases: TGTGCCAGCAGTGGGGGGCCAGGAGTTAGCGCTGAAGCTTTCTTT. This translates into CASSGGPGVSAEAFF.

This clone was recorded a few times. The gene calls are TRBV7-9 and TRBJ2-5, with no clear D. Germline V gene sequence: CDR1 SEHNR, CDR2 FQNEAQ (reference sequence). Trimming cost V 1 base and J 3 bases, with 6 bases left between them. The CDR3 totals 13 residues. The CDR3 reads CASSLVAEETQYF. The CDR3 coding sequence is TGTGCCAGCAGCTTAGTGGCAGAAGAGACCCAGTACTTC.

The chain recombines TRBV4-3 with TRBJ2-2; the D is unclear. V gave up 0 bases and J gave up 1 base, with 12 bases separating them. The germline gives CDR1 LGHNA, CDR2 YSLEER. This CDR3 comprises 17 residues. CDR3 protein: CASSQDEDWGNTGELFF. The CDR3, as DNA: TGCGCCAGCAGCCAAGATGAAGACTGGGGGAACACCGGGGAGCTGTTTTTT.

The genes are TRBV11-2 and TRBJ2-1; 13 positions match TRBD2. The CDR3 spans 15 residues. The germline V gene has CDR1 SGHAT and CDR2 FQNNGV. The ends lost 5 bases at V and 7 bases at J; junction bases unmatched: 5. The CDR3 region has the DNA TGTGCCAGCAGCCTCGGGACTAGCGGGATGAATGAGCAGTTCTTC. Translating gives CASSLGTSGMNEQFF.

The chain is built from TRBV30 and TRBJ2-5; either TRBD1 or TRBD2 may supply D (6 bases each). Germline values: CDR1 GTSNPN, CDR2 SVGIG (reference sequence). This CDR3 is 15 amino acids long. The V end was cut by 1 base, the J end by 7 bases, with 19 bases between. CDR3: CAWSGRWGARVTQYF. Here the CDR3 DNA reads TGTGCCTGGAGTGGCCGCTGGGGGGCTAGGGTGACCCAGTACTTC. The whole variable domain, filled in from reference TRBV30 and TRBJ2-5, reads SQTIHQWPATLVQPVGSPLSLECTVEGTSNPNLYWYRQAAGRGLQLLFYSVGIGQISSEVPQNLSASRPQDRQFILSSKKLLLSDSGFYLCAWSGRWGARVTQYFGPGTRLLVL.

The chain has TRBV29-1 and TRBJ2-3, with 9 bases fitting TRBD2. Germline-derived CDR1 and CDR2 are SQVTM and ANQGSEA. CDR3 length: 15 amino acids. V trimming: 0 bases; J trimming: 5 bases; junction bases outside the gene matches: 6. CDR3 nucleotides: TGCAGCGTTGAAGATAGCGGGAGTGGTGTAGATACGCAGTATTTT. Protein: CSVEDSGSGVDTQYF.

The genes are TRBV7-2 and TRBJ1-1, with 12 bases that match TRBD1. This CDR3 has 17 amino acids. Looked up from germline, CDR1 is SGHTA and CDR2 is FQGNSA. V trimming: 3 bases; J trimming: 0 bases; junction bases outside the gene matches: 5. CDR3 bases: TGTGCCAGCAGCTTGGGGACAGGGGGCGATTTGAACACTGAAGCTTTCTTT. Encoded protein: CASSLGTGGDLNTEAFF.